This T cell receptor (beta chain) was identified in a study of blood T cell repertoires in COVID-19 (dated by TCRdb to the early 2020s). Regarding the research as a whole: Samples from collaborators originated in the United States, Italy and Spain and spanned both the acute and convalescent phases of COVID-19. The material from the prospective study consisted of cDNA or gDNA derived from T cells, B-cell-depleted T cells, or PBMCs. Subjects who had been exposed to COVID-19, were actively infected with it, or had recovered from it provided the deeply sampled blood TCRbeta repertoires that made up the dataset. The repertoires were released in a freely available public database intended as a resource for research on the immune response to SARS-CoV-2. Samples were obtained from the ongoing ImmuneRACE study (first 160 participants) and from roughly 1,300 subjects provided by 6 global collaborators. Nearly every sample came with metadata listing a de-identified subject ID, COVID-19 status, age in years and sex. Where HLA class I and class II types were available, the types were taken from metadata supplied by the sample provider, not from assay-based typing.

Measured from the cysteine to the phenylalanine, the CDR3 is 16 residues long. The DNA shown is the 48-base CDR3, in frame from base 1. As encoded in the germline V gene, CDR1 is SGHTA while CDR2 is FQGTGA. Compared with germline, V lacks 1 base and J lacks 8 bases; bases without a gene match: 9. Points on this clone: What antigen it recognizes has not been identified. Nothing much larger sits one base from this clone, and base qualities are not available.

TCRbeta CDR3 regions were amplified from genomic DNA using the immunoSEQ Assay, a bias-controlled multiplex PCR. As for the original processing: Nucleated cell counts per sample were estimated from amplification of reference gene primers within the assay. To quantify the absolute abundance of each unique TCRbeta CDR3 rearrangement, sequence reads were collapsed and filtered. Productive Simpson clonality was computed per sample as the square root of Simpson's diversity index over productive rearrangements. The table comes from immuneACCESS by way of TCRdb, which keeps in-frame sequences with V and J called. Part of the clones is missing from these tables; in studies checked, under half for an unresolved V gene and the rest for unknown reasons. The V and J calls and the clone size are those of that table, but D and trimming were determined from the DNA. Here the sample has a few hundred thousand clones; about 90% occur a single time. The ten largest clones capture over 5.5% of the sample.

At one collaborating source in Seattle, patients were enrolled during active infection and were followed longitudinally through the course of disease. The collaborating institutions used their own protocols to collect whole blood in K2EDTA tubes. For TCRbeta analysis, collaborator samples were shipped as frozen whole blood, as isolated PBMCs, or as DNA extracted from either sample type. What the authors observed across the whole study: How much clinical and demographic metadata was included differed by source and by participant, and the metadata was provided uncurated.

This TCR was sampled from a woman aged 45-60 years with COVID-19, enrolled during active disease. The sample consisted of peripheral blood. The sequence is built from TRBV7-3 and TRBJ2-1; TRBD2 agrees with 9 junctional bases. Here the CDR3 is given as CASSLKGGRAVDEQFF. The nucleotide sequence reads as follows: TGTGCCAGCAGCTTAAAGGGCGGGAGGGCCGTTGATGAGCAGTTCTTC. Extended through the reference TRBV7-3 and TRBJ2-1 proteins, this CDR3 yields the full variable domain: GAGVSQTPSNKVTEKGKYVELRCDPISGHTALYWYRQSLGQGPEFLIYFQGTGAADDSGLPNDRFFAVRPEGSVSTLKIQRTERGDSAVYLCASSLKGGRAVDEQFFGPGTRLTVL.